A single sample gave rise to the 19 T cell receptor beta chains below, sequenced in a study of shared clonotypes between healthy human individuals. The data were produced by immunoSEQ multiplex PCR, yet TCRdb's version contains in-frame clones alone and is incomplete. The sample contains under 1 million clones, approximately 92% of which appear only once. The naive CD8 population came from CD45RO-negative cells selected for CCR7, without terminally differentiated effector memory CD45RA+ cells. Sequencing was carried out using naive CD8+ T cells sorted from blood. The receptors stem from a man between 25 and 39 years old in good health.

The chain links TRBV10-3 to TRBJ2-2; 11 bases map to TRBD1. Germline values: CDR1 ENHRY, CDR2 SYGVKD. This CDR3 comprises 14 residues. Trimming removed 4 bases from V and 5 bases from J; junction bases left unmatched: 0. In DNA form, the CDR3 reads TGTGCCATCAGTGGGGACAGGGGGACCGGGGAGCTGTTTTTT. It specifies CAISGDRGTGELFF.

The rearrangement links TRBV27 to TRBJ2-3, with D perhaps matching TRBD2 (6 bases). CDR3 size: 15 residues. Trimming shortened V by 7 bases and J by 0 bases, and 14 bases separated the two germline ends. Germline V gene data show CDR1 as MNHEY and CDR2 as SMNVEV (reference sequence). In DNA, the CDR3 is TGTGCCAGCATGATAGTGGGGGGTAGCACAGATACGCAGTATTTT. Its protein is CASMIVGGSTDTQYF.

This clone was seen just once. The chain employs TRBV4-1 and TRBJ2-7, with 9 nucleotides matching TRBD2. CDR3 length: 19 residues. The germline V gene has CDR1 MGHRA and CDR2 YSYEKL. Trimming at V came to 2 bases and at J to 0 bases, leaving 14 bases not matched to a gene. In nucleotides, the CDR3 is TGCGCCAGCAGCCAACTCGGCGCGGTAGCGGGAGACCCCTCCTACGAGCAGTACTTC. This sequence encodes CASSQLGAVAGDPSYEQYF.

The chain carries TRBV27 and TRBJ1-5; maybe TRBD1 (6 bases). V lost 5 bases, J lost 0 bases, and 11 bases lay in between. The CDR3 runs to 15 residues. CDR1 is MNHEY, CDR2 SMNVEV, per germline (reference sequence). CDR3 DNA sequence: TGTGCCAGCAGTCCTGGGGGCTTTAGCAATCAGCCCCAGCATTTT. As protein: CASSPGGFSNQPQHF.

This clone was recorded only once. The V gene is TRBV27, the J gene TRBJ1-2; D gene uncertain. The CDR3 runs 17 residues. Germline CDR1 MNHEY, CDR2 SMNVEV (reference sequence). Trimming stripped 0 bases from V and 2 bases from J, with 16 bases between. This CDR3 reads CASSLSGSGAWNYGYTF. The CDR3 nucleotides are TGTGCCAGCAGTTTATCGGGGAGTGGAGCGTGGAACTATGGCTACACCTTC.

This clone was seen a single time. The chain carries TRBV7-9 and TRBJ2-7; maybe TRBD1 (7 bases). The germline V gene encodes CDR1 SEHNR and CDR2 FQNEAQ (reference sequence). V dropped 5 bases and J dropped 9 bases, with 17 bases sitting between them. The CDR3 contains 13 residues. The chain's CDR3 is CASSPGGLLGQYF. As DNA, the CDR3 is TGTGCCAGCAGCCCAGGGGGGTTATTGGGGCAGTACTTC.

This chain links TRBV19 with TRBJ1-5; D is undetermined. The CDR3 has 14 residues. The V end was cut by 2 bases, the J end by 7 bases, with 12 bases between. The V gene's germline CDR1 is LNHDA and CDR2 SQIVND (reference sequence). The CDR3 is CASSIIVEGQPQHF. In DNA, the CDR3 is TGTGCCAGTAGTATAATAGTGGAAGGCCAGCCCCAGCATTTT.

Only one count was recorded for this clone. The J gene is TRBJ1-1, the V gene TRBV2, with D tentatively TRBD1 (5 bases). Germline V gene lookup returns CDR1 SNHLY and CDR2 FYNNEI. V was trimmed by 5 bases and J by 0 bases, leaving 25 bases between them. The CDR3 runs to 19 residues. The CDR3 DNA sequence: TGTGCCAGCAGTCACCGGTTGGGCAGGGCCGGATACATGAACACTGAAGCTTTCTTT. It codes for CASSHRLGRAGYMNTEAFF.

The genes are TRBV2 and TRBJ2-1, with 10 bases identical to TRBD1. From germline, CDR1 is SNHLY and CDR2 FYNNEI. The CDR3 loop spans 17 amino acids. With 0 bases clipped from V and 8 bases from J, the junction kept 10 bases outside the gene matches. This CDR3 is CASSEATGGAGRDEQFF. CDR3 nucleotide sequence: TGTGCCAGCAGTGAAGCGACAGGGGGCGCGGGGAGGGATGAGCAGTTCTTC.

This clone has just a few counts. The chain is built from TRBV10-3 and TRBJ1-1, with D unresolved. Germline V gene sequence: CDR1 ENHRY, CDR2 SYGVKD. V was trimmed by 3 bases and J by 2 bases, leaving 10 bases between them. The CDR3 extends over 14 amino acids. CDR3 residues: CAISDGHANTEAFF. The CDR3 nucleotides are TGTGCCATCAGTGATGGGCACGCCAACACTGAAGCTTTCTTT.

The DNA for the CDR3 is TGCGCCAGCAGCCAAGATGGGGGGAGTGGATACAATGAGCAGTTCTTC. Translated, it gives CASSQDGGSGYNEQFF. The chain is built from TRBV4-1 and TRBJ2-1; tentatively, D is TRBD2 (6 bases). Between the trimmed V and J ends, which lost 0 bases and 4 bases, there was a span of 13 bases. Germline V lookup: CDR1 MGHRA, CDR2 YSYEKL. CDR3 length equals 16 residues.

This clone was recorded a few times. The chain has TRBV2 and TRBJ1-2; D gene ambiguous. The CDR3 has 10 amino acids. Germline CDR1 SNHLY, CDR2 FYNNEI. Trimming pared 11 bases from V and 7 bases from J, leaving 11 bases between. The CDR3 region has the DNA TGTGCCGCCCCTCGGATTGGCTACACCTTC. Protein: CAAPRIGYTF.

The chain has TRBV27 and TRBJ2-3, with 7 bases that match TRBD2. V dropped 4 bases and J dropped 6; count of bases not matched to a gene: 7. The CDR3 spans 14 residues. Per germline, CDR1 MNHEY and CDR2 SMNVEV (reference sequence). CDR3: CASSSGLGMDTQYF. The CDR3 nucleotides are TGTGCCAGCAGTTCCGGACTAGGGATGGATACGCAGTATTTT.

The rearrangement joins TRBV7-9 to TRBJ2-7; D remains ambiguous. Germline CDR1 reads SEHNR; CDR2 reads FQNEAQ (reference sequence). The CDR3 has 16 amino acids. Trimming took 1 base from V and 0 from J, leaving 13 bases between them. The CDR3 bases are TGTGCCAGCAGCTTAGGAGTAGGTACTTCCTCCTACGAGCAGTACTTC. Its translation: CASSLGVGTSSYEQYF.

This clone appeared a few times. The chain joins TRBV6-4 to TRBJ2-3, with 7 bases lining up with TRBD2. The J segment lost 4 bases and the V segment lost 2 bases, leaving 9 bases of the junction unmatched. The CDR3 runs to 16 residues. In germline, CDR1 is MRHNA, CDR2 SNTAGT. CDR3 nucleotide sequence: TGTGCCAGCAGTGACAGGGGCGGGAGCGGCCCAGATACGCAGTATTTT. Its protein product is CASSDRGGSGPDTQYF.

This clone has just one count. The chain is built from TRBV15 and TRBJ2-1; 7 bases agree with TRBD1. V shed 5 bases, J shed 7 bases, and the junction held 14 bases outside the gene matches. The CDR3 has 16 residues. Germline loops: CDR1 LNHNV, CDR2 YYDKDF (reference sequence). CDR3 DNA sequence: TGTGCCACCAGCCGAGTACGCTGGACAGGCAAGAATGAGCAGTTCTTC. Protein product: CATSRVRWTGKNEQFF.

The V call is TRBV27, the J call TRBJ2-7; 8 bases agree with TRBD1. Germline CDR1 is MNHEY and CDR2 is SMNVEV (reference sequence). The CDR3 consists of 13 residues. Trimming took 3 bases from V and 5 from J; bases not matched to a gene: 3. The CDR3 reads CASSFWGQDEQYF. DNA for the CDR3: TGTGCCAGCAGTTTCTGGGGACAGGACGAGCAGTACTTC.

This clone appeared once. The chain uses TRBV5-8 and TRBJ1-3, with D perhaps TRBD1 (5 bases). The ends were cut back, 0 bases at V and 13 bases at J, with 11 bases in the middle. The CDR3 covers 12 residues. Germline lookup yields CDR1 SGHTS and CDR2 YDEGEE. This CDR3 is CASSLATEGIYF. The CDR3, as DNA: TGTGCCAGCAGCTTGGCGACAGAAGGTATATATTTT.

V gene TRBV6-6 combines with J gene TRBJ2-1; perhaps TRBD2 as D (6 bases). This CDR3 contains 13 residues. The V end lost 7 bases, the J end lost 5 bases, and 12 bases lay between the germline ends. Per the germline V gene, CDR1 is MNHNY and CDR2 is SVGAGI (reference sequence). The CDR3 DNA reads as TGTGCCAGCACCCTGGGAGGAAACAATGAGCAGTTCTTC. It translates to CASTLGGNNEQFF.